This T cell receptor (beta chain) is drawn from a study of CD8 T cells in acute hepatitis C reinfection (dated by TCRdb to the early 2020s). A note on the overall study: The TCRbeta repertoire of CD8+ T cells specific for the HCV NS3-1073 epitope was profiled during acute infection and after viral clearance. Paired acute and follow-up samples were contributed by four spontaneous resolvers. Broader findings and caveats from the paper: The NS3-1073 specific repertoires were highly diverse, and diversity did not differ significantly among acute resolver, follow-up resolver and acute chronic samples. Regardless of outcome, thirteen public clonotypes were found, and one public clonotype used V04-02/J02-02. TRBV04 and TRBV06 gene families were preferentially used in all groups, and this usage was not explained by overrepresentation in the naive pool. NS3-1073 specific cells were too rare to sort in chronically infected subjects, so no follow-up repertoires exist for those subjects. Few CDR3 sequences were shared with other epitopes, and differences in sequencing approaches may have limited exact matching. Because bulk sequencing covered only the TCRbeta chain, the alphabeta pairing of public clonotypes could not be determined.

This sample's time point label indicates: naive CD8 control sorted from an acute-time-point sample. Enrolled in the Montreal Hepatitis C Cohort (HEPCO) in Canada, the donors were people who inject drugs, and these donors were followed every 3 months. Acute primary HCV infection was defined by a positive HCV RNA or antibody test following a negative test within the previous 24 weeks. Antibodies against CD3, CD8 and CD45RO were used for surface staining, and dead cells were excluded with an aqua fixable dye. The cohort additionally had five to seven subjects who developed chronic infection, which was defined as HCV RNA positivity at 24 weeks. Once thawed from cryostorage, peripheral blood mononuclear cells underwent negative selection via the MACS CD8+ T cell Isolation Kit to obtain CD8+ T cells. Cells were sorted on a BD FACSAria II cell sorter. A remark on this clone: Its binding antigen is unknown. No much larger clone exists at a distance of one base, and base qualities are not known.

Per the germline V gene, SGHRS is the CDR1 and YFSETQ is the CDR2. The CDR3 numbers 15 residues from cysteine through phenylalanine. Here the CDR3 DNA is all that survives: 45 bases in frame from base 1. Germline trimming amounts to 4 bases on V and 3 bases on J, with 8 as the count of junction bases outside the gene matches. Genomic DNA was extracted from the FACS-sorted cells, and the TCRbeta chains were sequenced by the commercial immunoSEQ service. On the authors' methods: Repertoire data were analyzed with ImmunoSEQ Analyzer software v3.0 and R v3.5.1. Only productive rearrangements were analyzed, because sequences with stop codons or out-of-frame rearrangements were removed. Simpson diversity, Shannon entropy, CDR3 length and nucleotide addition metrics were obtained from the sequencing provider. Clonotypes were categorized by frequency as dominant, sub-dominant, low or lowest abundance, and clonotypes below 0.1% were excluded from most analyses. A CDR3 amino acid clonotype was designated public if detected in at least two subjects at a cumulative frequency of at least 0.5%. Sourced from immuneACCESS, this table was stored by TCRdb with only in-frame sequences that have V and J called. A share of the clones is absent; for the studies checked, an unresolved V gene accounts for under half, and the remainder has no known explanation. The DNA gave D and trimming, while V, J and clone size come from that table. The sample includes more than 35,000 clones, with around nine tenths observed a single time. The top ten constitute 0.4% to 0.5% of the sample.

The sequenced sample consisted of naive CD8+ T cells from PBMCs. The cell subset or site label corresponds to: sorted total naive CD45RO-negative CD8+ T cells. Recombination joined TRBV5-1 with TRBJ2-7; 9 middle bases align to TRBD2. The receptor's source is a man aged 25-45 years with chronic hepatitis C. The CDR3 has the sequence CASSGGIAGDYEQYF. The base sequence is TGCGCCAGCAGCGGGGGGATAGCGGGAGACTACGAGCAGTACTTC.